Listed here are 16 T cell receptor beta chains from one sample, sequenced in a study of T cell responses to AZD1222 COVID-19 vaccine. Only in-frame clones appear in the TCRdb table, and some are missing; sequencing was by immunoSEQ multiplex PCR. The sample has around 100,000 clones; less than 95% are singletons. The material was peripheral blood, obtained on day 0 of AZD1222 vaccination. The origin of the receptors is an adult in good health.

The chain links TRBV4-2 to TRBJ1-2, with 8 bases fitting TRBD1. CDR3 length: 17 amino acids. With V trimmed by 4 bases and J by 4 bases, 14 bases remained unmatched. CDR1 LGHNA and CDR2 YNFKEQ come from the germline V gene. CDR3 in amino acids: CASSLTGTGLTGYGYTF. The CDR3 bases are TGTGCCAGCAGCCTTACCGGGACAGGCTTGACAGGCTATGGCTACACCTTC.

The V gene is TRBV11-2, the J gene TRBJ2-1; TRBD1 agrees at 7 bases. This CDR3 has 15 amino acids. Trimming removed 6 bases from V and 6 bases from J; junction bases left unmatched: 11. CDR1 is SGHAT, CDR2 FQNNGV, per germline. CDR3 coding DNA: TGTGCCAGCAGATTTTGGGGACAGAAATCCAATGAGCAGTTCTTC. Its translation is CASRFWGQKSNEQFF.

This chain uses TRBV2 with TRBJ2-3; 7 bases fit TRBD1. The CDR3 sequence is 16 residues long. CDR1 and CDR2 from the germline V gene are SNHLY and FYNNEI. V was pared by 1 base and J by 6 bases, with 10 bases of the junction left unmatched. The CDR3 DNA follows: TGTGCCAGCAGTGAAGTATGGGGACAGCGCAGTGATACGCAGTATTTT. This encodes CASSEVWGQRSDTQYF.

The chain combines TRBV3-1 (or the pseudogene TRBV3-2) with TRBJ1-2, with 7 nucleotides matching TRBD1. This CDR3 spans 14 amino acids. Trimming removed 0 bases from V and 7 bases from J; junction bases left unmatched: 5. Looked up from germline, CDR1 is LGHDT and CDR2 is YNNKEL (reference sequence). CDR3 residues: CASSQDHYRGGYTF. The CDR3 bases are TGTGCCAGCAGCCAAGACCACTACAGGGGTGGCTACACCTTC.

The chain carries TRBV7-2 and TRBJ1-1; possibly TRBD1 for D (5 bases). The CDR3 contains 14 residues. Per germline, CDR1 SGHTA and CDR2 FQGNSA. Trimming took off 1 base at V and 6 bases at J, with 12 bases between the two ends. CDR3 sequence: CASSLGGSGAEAFF. The CDR3 nucleotides read TGTGCCAGCAGCTTAGGGGGCTCAGGAGCTGAAGCTTTCTTT.

By proportion, this clone is medium-sized. This chain joins TRBV6-4 and TRBJ1-3; no definite D call. Germline V lookup: CDR1 MRHNA, CDR2 SNTAGT. V shed 5 bases and J shed 5 bases, with 7 bases lying between them. The CDR3 spans 12 residues. The DNA for the CDR3 is TGTGCCAGCAGTCCCCGGCGAAACACCATATATTTT. This sequence encodes CASSPRRNTIYF.

The chain employs TRBV28 and TRBJ1-1; no clear D. The V and J ends lost 3 bases and 0 bases respectively, with 8 bases between them. The CDR3 sequence is 14 residues long. Germline-derived CDR1 and CDR2 are MDHEN and SYDVKM. The CDR3: CASSLVQLNTEAFF. In nucleotides, the CDR3 is TGTGCCAGCAGTTTGGTGCAGCTGAACACTGAAGCTTTCTTT.

The chain is built from TRBV4-2 and TRBJ2-5; 14 nucleotides align to TRBD2. The CDR3 totals 17 residues. The trim removed 0 bases at V and 5 bases at J, leaving 5 bases unmatched. Per the germline V gene, CDR1 is LGHNA and CDR2 is YNFKEQ. The CDR3, as DNA: TGTGCCAGCAGCCAAGAGACTAGCGGGGGGGCCGGGGAGACCCAGTACTTC. Translating gives CASSQETSGGAGETQYF.

The gene calls are TRBV5-1 and TRBJ1-2, with 8 bases that match TRBD1. Germline-derived CDR1 and CDR2 are SGHRS and YFSETQ. The CDR3 totals 14 residues. V was pared by 3 bases and J by 6 bases, with 7 bases of the junction left unmatched. The CDR3 protein is CASSWTTGGDGYTF. CDR3 DNA: TGCGCCAGCAGCTGGACCACAGGGGGGGATGGCTACACCTTC. Filled out from reference TRBV5-1 and TRBJ1-2, the complete variable domain reads KAGVTQTPRYLIKTRGQQVTLSCSPISGHRSVSWYQQTPGQGLQFLFEYFSETQRNKGNFPGRFSGRQFSNSRSEMNVSTLELGDSALYLCASSWTTGGDGYTFGSGTRLTVV.

This rearrangement joins TRBV5-1 to TRBJ2-1, with 7 bases matching TRBD1. CDR3 length equals 15 residues. V was pared by 1 base and J by 8 bases, with 9 bases of the junction left unmatched. Germline V gene sequence: CDR1 SGHRS, CDR2 YFSETQ. In DNA, the CDR3 is TGCGCCAGCAGCTTGAGACAGGGTGCTTGGGATGAGCAGTTCTTC. Translated: CASSLRQGAWDEQFF.

This chain joins TRBV29-1 and TRBJ2-5; D is unresolved. Germline CDR1 SQVTM, CDR2 ANQGSEA. Trimming cost V 4 bases and J 2 bases, with 11 bases left between them. This CDR3 comprises 13 residues. The CDR3 DNA reads TGCAGCGTTGTCCGAGACTCGCAAGAGACCCAGTACTTC. This codes for CSVVRDSQETQYF. Combining the CDR3 with reference TRBV29-1 and TRBJ2-5 gives the whole variable domain SAVISQKPSRDICQRGTSLTIQCQVDSQVTMMFWYRQQPGQSLTLIATANQGSEATYESGFVIDKFPISRPNLTFSTLTVSNMSPEDSSIYLCSVVRDSQETQYFGPGTRLLVL.

J is TRBJ1-6 and V is TRBV5-5; D is ambiguous. There are 14 residues in the CDR3. The V end was cut by 4 bases, the J end by 4 bases, with 9 bases between. Germline loops: CDR1 SGHKS, CDR2 YYEKEE (reference sequence). The CDR3 loop is CASSLVRYNSPLHF. Written as DNA, the CDR3 is TGTGCCAGCAGCCTTGTTCGGTATAATTCACCCCTCCACTTT.

This clone was detected a few times. This sequence joins TRBV12-5 and TRBJ1-5; D is perhaps TRBD1 (6 bases). The CDR3 has 12 residues. V lost 7 bases, J lost 7 bases, and 11 bases lay in between. Germline assignment: CDR1 LGHNT and CDR2 FRNRAP. The CDR3 is CASDKGDQPQHF. The CDR3 nucleotides are TGTGCTAGTGACAAGGGGGACCAGCCCCAGCATTTT.

This clone was detected a few times. This chain joins TRBV4-1 and TRBJ2-7; 10 nucleotides match TRBD1. The CDR3 has 14 residues. V gave up 4 bases and J gave up 4 bases; unmatched junction bases: 4. In germline, CDR1 is MGHRA, CDR2 YSYEKL. As DNA, the CDR3 is TGCGCCAGCAGCCCGACAGGGGGCGCGTACGAGCAGTACTTC. Amino acid sequence: CASSPTGGAYEQYF.

This rearrangement joins TRBV7-2 to TRBJ1-1, with D tentatively TRBD1 (5 bases). In germline, CDR1 is SGHTA, CDR2 FQGNSA. CDR3 size: 14 residues. Trimming took 3 bases from V and 2 from J, leaving 10 bases between them. In nucleotides, the CDR3 is TGTGCCAGCAGCTTGGTAGGACAAAACACTGAAGCTTTCTTT. Translating gives CASSLVGQNTEAFF.

The genes are TRBV7-7 and TRBJ2-1; 7 nucleotides match TRBD2. The CDR3 contains 16 residues. Germline trimming cut 4 bases from V and 9 bases from J; bases unmatched to any gene: 15. Germline assignment: CDR1 SSHAT and CDR2 FNYEAQ (reference sequence). The CDR3 sequence: CASSSASAGVPSEQFF. CDR3 nucleotides: TGTGCCAGCAGCTCGGCTTCGGCGGGGGTCCCGAGTGAGCAGTTCTTC.